This passage covers 9 T cell receptor beta chains from one sample sequenced in a study of technical replicates of blood from a few donors. Profiling relied on immunoSEQ multiplex PCR, and the TCRdb table lists in-frame clones only, not all of them. There are about 88,000 clones in the sample; under 95% occur only once, and 0.2% to 0.3% lies in the top ten. Sequencing input: T cells isolated from PBMCs. Receptors originate from a human donor in good health.

The J gene is TRBJ2-7, the V gene TRBV6-4; 8 bases agree with TRBD2. CDR1 and CDR2 (germline): MRHNA, SNTAGT. This CDR3 has 14 residues. V shed 5 bases and J 5 bases; nucleotides not matched to a gene: 8. In DNA, the CDR3 is TGTGCCAGCAGTAGGGACGGGGGGGTAAACGAGCAGTACTTC. Translation: CASSRDGGVNEQYF.

The rearrangement joins TRBV6-5 to TRBJ1-1, with 8 bases matching TRBD1. J lost 3 bases, V lost 5 bases, and 8 bases had no gene match. The germline CDR1 and CDR2 sequences are MNHEY and SVGAGI. This CDR3 is built from 15 residues. As DNA, the CDR3 is TGTGCCAGCAGTAATGACAGGGGAAAGTACACTGAAGCTTTCTTT. Its protein is CASSNDRGKYTEAFF.

CDR3 DNA sequence: TGCGCCAGCAGTCCTTCTATGGGGACAATTAAGGAAAAACTGTTTTTT. Translating it yields CASSPSMGTIKEKLFF. V usage is TRBV5-1 and J usage is TRBJ1-4, with a tentative D call TRBD1 (6 bases). The V end was cut by 5 bases, the J end by 8 bases, with 22 bases between. CDR1 is SGHRS, CDR2 YFSETQ, per germline. This CDR3 contains 16 residues.

J is TRBJ1-4 and V is TRBV9, with D hard to call. The germline V gene encodes CDR1 SGDLS and CDR2 YYNGEE. The CDR3 runs to 16 residues. Deletions cut 0 bases from V and 6 bases from J, with 15 bases between. CDR3 protein: CASSVGAFLRDEKLFF. The CDR3 DNA follows: TGTGCCAGCAGCGTAGGGGCCTTCCTGCGGGATGAAAAACTGTTTTTT.

CDR3 sequence (DNA): TGTGCCAGCAGTGAAGCGACAGGGAAGAACGAAAAACTGTTTTTT. Translated, it gives CASSEATGKNEKLFF. This sequence joins TRBV6-1 and TRBJ1-4; 7 bases agree with TRBD1. In germline, CDR1 is MNHNS, CDR2 SASEGT. This CDR3 comprises 15 residues. V was clipped by 0 bases and J by 8 bases; unmatched bases: 6.

This chain links TRBV7-8 with TRBJ2-1; 7 bases agree with TRBD2. The CDR3 sequence is 16 residues long. The germline gives CDR1 SGHVS, CDR2 FQNEAQ. V was clipped by 2 bases and J by 0 bases; unmatched bases: 4. The CDR3 coding sequence is TGTGCCAGCAGCTTATTGGGACTAAACTCCTACAATGAGCAGTTCTTC. Amino acids: CASSLLGLNSYNEQFF.

This chain's CDR3 is CASSHRDRHYEEQYF. In nucleotides, the CDR3 is TGTGCCAGCAGCCACCGGGACAGGCACTACGAGGAGCAGTACTTC. The rearrangement links TRBV11-1 to TRBJ2-7, with 8 bases aligning to TRBD1. Germline CDR1 reads SGHAT; CDR2 reads FQDESV (reference sequence). The CDR3 is made up of 15 amino acids. With V trimmed by 5 bases and J by 7 bases, 13 bases remained unmatched.

V and J are TRBV5-4 and TRBJ1-5; TRBD1 matches 7 bases. In germline, CDR1 is SGHNT, CDR2 YYREEE (reference sequence). The trim removed 5 bases at V and 2 bases at J, leaving 4 bases unmatched. The CDR3 runs 14 residues. CDR3 DNA sequence: TGTGCCAGCAGTACAGACAGGGGCAATCAGCCCCAGCATTTT. The encoded protein is CASSTDRGNQPQHF.

The chain employs TRBV30 and TRBJ1-1; 10 bases are shared with TRBD1. The junction had 13 bases not matched to a gene; V was cut back by 8 bases and J by 7 bases. Germline CDR1 GTSNPN, CDR2 SVGIG (reference sequence). The CDR3 contains 14 residues. The CDR3 DNA reads TGTGCCGGAAAGGACAGGGGGTTGGCGGGTGAAGCTTTCTTT. Translated: CAGKDRGLAGEAFF.